These T cell receptor beta chains were read from a single sample in a study of cytomegalovirus exposure and HLA in healthy donors. Sequenced by immunoSEQ multiplex PCR; TCRdb stores in-frame clones only, minus some. This sample carries some 140,000 clones, less than 90% of them seen once, and the ten largest clones take approximately 20%. Sequencing was carried out using PBMCs. These receptors were taken from a man between 18 and 35 years old in good health and CMV-seropositive. CDR3s include the opening cysteine and the closing phenylalanine or tryptophan. The D gene is left open where the match is weak. Not every row has a clone size; where given, it reads once, few, many or a size class.

V gene,clone size,D gene,J gene,CDR3 protein,CDR3 DNA
TRBV19,.,TRBD1,TRBJ1-6,CASSIRTGGSLHF,TGTGCCAGTAGTATACGGACAGGGGGTTCCCTCCACTTT
TRBV29-1,.,TRBD1,TRBJ2-1,CSVAKSGQSSYNEQFF,TGCAGCGTCGCAAAATCGGGACAGTCCTCCTACAATGAGCAGTTCTTC
TRBV6-1,.,.,TRBJ1-2,CASRDGQKNYGYTF,TGTGCCAGCAGGGATGGACAGAAAAACTATGGCTACACCTTC
TRBV25-1,.,TRBD2,TRBJ2-5,CASSESQRGNQETQYF,TGTGCCAGCAGTGAATCCCAGCGGGGGAATCAAGAGACCCAGTACTTC
TRBV4-1,.,TRBD1,TRBJ2-5,CASSQTGTGQETQYF,TGCGCCAGCAGCCAGACCGGGACAGGGCAAGAGACCCAGTACTTC
TRBV9,.,.,TRBJ1-2,CASSPSLTAPHGYTF,TGTGCCAGCAGCCCCTCTTTGACAGCTCCGCATGGCTACACCTTC
TRBV4-3,.,TRBD2,TRBJ2-7,CASSQDLPGRGGYEQYF,TGCGCCAGCAGCCAAGATCTCCCGGGGCGCGGGGGCTACGAGCAGTACTTC
TRBV6-4,.,TRBD2,TRBJ2-3,CASSEELAGPHDTQYF,TGTGCCAGCAGTGAGGAGCTAGCGGGGCCTCATGATACGCAGTATTTT
TRBV29-1,.,TRBD1,TRBJ2-7,CRRDRGTCYEQYF,TGCAGGCGTGACAGGGGGACTTGCTACGAGCAGTACTTC
TRBV10-3,.,.,TRBJ1-6,CAISEGAGSPLHF,TGTGCCATCAGTGAAGGAGCGGGGTCACCCCTCCACTTT
TRBV5-1,.,.,TRBJ1-5,CASSPGEGNQPQHF,TGCGCCAGCAGCCCGGGAGAGGGTAATCAGCCCCAGCATTTT
TRBV7-3,.,TRBD2,TRBJ2-2,CASRLATDTGELFF,TGTGCCAGCAGACTAGCGACTGACACCGGGGAGCTGTTTTTT
TRBV4-1,.,TRBD2,TRBJ2-1,CASSHNAGLAAYNEQFF,TGCGCCAGCAGCCATAATGCAGGACTAGCGGCTTACAATGAGCAGTTCTTC
TRBV19,few,TRBD1,TRBJ1-2,CASSMSPGQGYGYTF,TGTGCCAGTAGTATGAGTCCCGGACAGGGCTATGGCTACACCTTC
TRBV6-5,many,TRBD2,TRBJ2-3,CASHPLAGTTDTQYF,TGTGCCAGCCACCCACTAGCGGGCACCACAGATACGCAGTATTTT
TRBV29-1,.,.,TRBJ1-2,CSVEDPGIYGYTF,TGCAGCGTTGAAGATCCAGGGATCTATGGCTACACCTTC
TRBV29-1,.,TRBD1,TRBJ2-1,CSASPGQRSHNEQFF,TGCAGTGCTTCTCCGGGACAGCGTTCTCACAATGAGCAGTTCTTC
TRBV4-3,.,.,TRBJ1-2,CASSQATRQWISANYGYTF,TGCGCCAGCAGCCAAGCCACTCGACAGTGGATTTCAGCTAACTATGGCTACACCTTC
TRBV7-8,.,.,TRBJ1-5,CASSLRGGNQPQHF,TGTGCCAGCAGCTTAAGGGGGGGGAATCAGCCCCAGCATTTT
TRBV11-2,.,.,TRBJ1-2,CASSGGGYGYTF,TGTGCCAGCAGCGGGGGGGGCTATGGCTACACCTTC
TRBV19,once,TRBD1,TRBJ1-5,CASSKDRAAQHF,TGTGCCAGTAGTAAGGACAGGGCCGCCCAGCATTTT
TRBV9,once,TRBD2,TRBJ2-5,CASSAGLAQSQETQYF,TGTGCCAGCAGCGCCGGACTAGCCCAATCCCAAGAGACCCAGTACTTC
TRBV7-2,.,TRBD1,TRBJ2-1,CASSFGTGSTEQFF,TGTGCCAGCAGTTTCGGGACAGGAAGCACTGAGCAGTTCTTC
TRBV2,.,TRBD1,TRBJ1-5,CASSEADRVGPYSNQPQHF,TGTGCCAGCAGTGAAGCGGACAGGGTGGGGCCTTATAGCAATCAGCCCCAGCATTTT
TRBV10-3,.,.,TRBJ2-1,CAISESDRDEQFF,TGTGCCATCAGTGAGTCGGATCGGGATGAGCAGTTCTTC
TRBV4-3,.,TRBD2,TRBJ2-1,CASSQDHRSGGGEQFF,TGCGCCAGCAGCCAAGATCATAGGAGCGGGGGAGGTGAGCAGTTCTTC
TRBV5-6,.,.,TRBJ1-5,CASSLGGGSNQPQHF,TGTGCCAGCAGCTTGGGGGGCGGCAGCAATCAGCCCCAGCATTTT
TRBV11-1,.,.,TRBJ1-2,CASSPTGNYGYTF,TGTGCCAGCAGCCCGACAGGAAACTATGGCTACACCTTC
TRBV11-3,.,.,TRBJ2-7,CASSFASSYEQYF,TGTGCCAGCAGCTTCGCTAGCTCCTACGAGCAGTACTTC
TRBV15,.,TRBD2,TRBJ2-7,CATSRGEREPSYEQYF,TGTGCCACCAGCAGAGGTGAGCGGGAGCCCTCCTACGAGCAGTACTTC
TRBV5-1,.,.,TRBJ1-2,CASTHGGAVYYGYTF,TGCGCCAGCACCCACGGAGGGGCAGTCTACTATGGCTACACCTTC
TRBV25-1,once,TRBD1,TRBJ2-5,CASSDRDSLIQYF,TGTGCCAGCAGTGACCGGGACAGTCTAATCCAGTACTTC
TRBV12-5,.,TRBD1,TRBJ1-6,CASGLVGQGWSYNSPLHF,TGTGCTAGTGGTTTGGTCGGACAGGGGTGGTCCTATAATTCACCCCTCCACTTT
TRBV4-1,.,TRBD1,TRBJ1-2,CASSQTSVLTGAYGYTF,TGCGCCAGCAGCCAAACTTCGGTTCTAACAGGGGCCTATGGCTACACCTTC
TRBV6-5,once,TRBD1,TRBJ2-7,CASSPRTGDYEQYF,TGTGCCAGCAGTCCGCGGACAGGGGACTACGAGCAGTACTTC
TRBV9,.,.,TRBJ1-1,CASSVVERSHTEAFF,TGTGCCAGCAGCGTAGTGGAGAGGAGCCACACTGAAGCTTTCTTT
TRBV7-2,.,TRBD1,TRBJ1-4,CASSLGTGGEKLFF,TGTGCCAGCAGCTTAGGGACAGGGGGTGAAAAACTGTTTTTT
TRBV21-1,once,.,TRBJ1-5,CASSKERKEVISNQPQHF,TGTGCCAGCAGCAAAGAAAGGAAGGAGGTGATTAGCAATCAGCCCCAGCATTTT
TRBV7-8,.,TRBD2,TRBJ2-6,CASSRAKREELTPQGNVLTF,TGTGCCAGCAGCAGGGCAAAGCGGGAGGAGCTGACACCCCAGGGCAACGTCCTGACTTTC
TRBV7-6,.,.,TRBJ2-3,CASSFPSGDQDTQYF,TGTGCCAGCAGCTTTCCTTCGGGGGATCAAGATACGCAGTATTTT
TRBV4-3,.,TRBD1,TRBJ2-7,CASSPGWGQSSYEQYF,TGCGCCAGCAGCCCGGGGTGGGGACAGAGCTCCTACGAGCAGTACTTC
TRBV13,.,TRBD2,TRBJ2-5,CASSLSGRARETQYF,TGTGCCAGCAGCCTTAGCGGGAGGGCTCGAGAGACCCAGTACTTC
TRBV27,once,.,TRBJ2-4,CASSLRTGRDKNIQYF,TGTGCCAGCAGTTTAAGGACAGGGAGGGACAAAAACATTCAGTACTTC
TRBV5-1,once,TRBD1,TRBJ2-7,CASSLDTVRTGEQYF,TGCGCCAGCAGCTTGGATACCGTACGGACAGGCGAGCAGTACTTC
TRBV27,.,TRBD1,TRBJ2-6,CASSLGTGNPPNVLTF,TGTGCCAGCAGTTTAGGGACAGGGAACCCCCCCAACGTCCTGACTTTC
TRBV9,once,.,TRBJ2-3,CASSVGLQTDTQYF,TGTGCCAGCAGCGTAGGGCTCCAGACAGATACGCAGTATTTT
TRBV5-8,.,TRBD1,TRBJ1-5,CASSNSGQQYSNQPQHF,TGTGCCAGCAGCAACTCGGGACAGCAATATAGCAATCAGCCCCAGCATTTT
TRBV5-1,.,TRBD1,TRBJ2-6,CASTMTGGMGANVLTF,TGCGCCAGCACGATGACAGGGGGCATGGGGGCCAACGTCCTGACTTTC
TRBV7-8,.,.,TRBJ1-6,CATEDSDRGSNSPLHF,TGTGCCACCGAAGACAGTGACAGAGGCTCTAATTCACCCCTCCACTTT
TRBV27,once,.,TRBJ2-5,CASSYPRLNSETQYF,TGTGCCAGCAGTTACCCCAGGTTAAATTCGGAGACCCAGTACTTC
TRBV7-2,many,.,TRBJ1-2,CASSPGTGNGYTF,TGTGCCAGCAGCCCCGGAACAGGGAATGGCTACACCTTC
TRBV30,.,.,TRBJ1-4,CAWSDQGNEKLFF,TGTGCCTGGAGTGATCAGGGCAATGAAAAACTGTTTTTT
TRBV6-5,.,.,TRBJ1-1,CASSYSNAGTTEAFF,TGTGCCAGCAGTTACTCGAATGCGGGAACCACTGAAGCTTTCTTT
TRBV18,.,TRBD2,TRBJ2-1,CASSPAGRASYNEQFF,TGTGCCAGCTCCCCAGCCGGGAGGGCTTCTTACAATGAGCAGTTCTTC
TRBV6-6,.,TRBD1,TRBJ1-2,CASSLETGIYGYTF,TGTGCCAGCAGTTTGGAGACAGGGATTTATGGCTACACCTTC